This T cell receptor (beta chain) was obtained from a study of blood T cell repertoires in COVID-19. With respect to this clone: Other nucleotide sequences from this sample produce the same CDR3.

Measured with immunoSEQ multiplex PCR; TCRdb has only the in-frame clones, and not every one. The sample carries approximately 85,000 clones, approximately 89% recorded once. Trimming took 3 bases from V and 1 from J, leaving 9 bases between them. This CDR3 is built from 14 residues. In germline, CDR1 is KGHSH, CDR2 LQKENI. The genes are TRBV18 and TRBJ1-1; D perhaps matches TRBD1 (6 bases). Sequenced sample: peripheral blood. The TCR was taken from a man aged 50 to 59 with acute or convalescent COVID-19. DNA of the CDR3: TGTGCCAGCTCACCGGACAGAGGGAACACTGAAGCTTTCTTT. Protein: CASSPDRGNTEAFF.